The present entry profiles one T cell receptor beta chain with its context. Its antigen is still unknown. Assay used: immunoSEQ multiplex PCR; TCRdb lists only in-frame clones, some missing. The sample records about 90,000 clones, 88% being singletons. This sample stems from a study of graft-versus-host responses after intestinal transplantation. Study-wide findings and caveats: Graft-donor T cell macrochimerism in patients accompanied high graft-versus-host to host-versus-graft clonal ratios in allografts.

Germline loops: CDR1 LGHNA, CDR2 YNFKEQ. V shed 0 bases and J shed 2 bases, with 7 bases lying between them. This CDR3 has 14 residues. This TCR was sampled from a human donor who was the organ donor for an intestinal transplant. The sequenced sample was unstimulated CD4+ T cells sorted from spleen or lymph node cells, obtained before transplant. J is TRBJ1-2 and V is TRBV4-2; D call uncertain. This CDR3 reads CASSQEALNYGYTF. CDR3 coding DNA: TGTGCCAGCAGCCAAGAGGCATTAAACTATGGCTACACCTTC.